Below, 15 T cell receptor beta chains from the same sample are listed, as sequenced in a study of cytomegalovirus exposure and HLA in healthy donors. The PCR made use of 60 Vbeta and 13 Jbeta primers. Clones were read by immunoSEQ multiplex PCR, and TCRdb kept only the in-frame ones, dropping some. Of over 150,000 clones listed, 68% were seen once; the top ten hold roughly 1.5%. Sample: PBMCs. These receptors were taken from a man aged 45-60 years in good health and CMV-seronegative.

This chain joins TRBV5-8 and TRBJ2-5, with 7 positions matching TRBD1. This CDR3 has 15 amino acids. The germline gives CDR1 SGHTS, CDR2 YDEGEE. The J segment lost 2 bases and the V segment lost 1 base, leaving 5 bases of the junction unmatched. The CDR3 bases are TGTGCCAGCAGCTTGATGACAGGGCGGCAAGAGACCCAGTACTTC. Protein product: CASSLMTGRQETQYF.

CDR3 coding DNA: TGTGCCAGCTCACCAATTTTCAGGGGGCTCGCCGGGGAGCTGTTTTTT. Its translation: CASSPIFRGLAGELFF. This sequence joins TRBV18 and TRBJ2-2, with 8 bases matching TRBD1. The CDR3 spans 16 residues. Trimming took 2 bases from V and 6 from J; bases not matched to a gene: 8. CDR1 and CDR2 (germline): KGHSH, LQKENI.

The CDR3 DNA is TGTGCCAGCAGCTTCTACAGGGTAGGGACAGATACGCAGTATTTT. This gives the protein CASSFYRVGTDTQYF. The chain links TRBV11-2 to TRBJ2-3, with a weak D call TRBD1 (6 bases). The V end was cut by 3 bases, the J end by 3 bases, with 13 bases between. Germline V gene data show CDR1 as SGHAT and CDR2 as FQNNGV. The CDR3 spans 15 residues.

In its sample, this clone was seen once. This chain uses TRBV6-5 with TRBJ2-7; 12 positions agree with TRBD2. The junction had 4 bases not matched to a gene; V was cut back by 4 bases and J by 3 bases. The CDR3 consists of 15 residues. CDR1 MNHEY and CDR2 SVGAGI come from the germline V gene. The CDR3 DNA reads TGTGCCAGCAGTTCCTCTAGCGGGGGGGTCTACGAGCAGTACTTC. It yields the protein CASSSSSGGVYEQYF.

This chain links TRBV7-6 with TRBJ2-1; 10 bases agree with TRBD2. The CDR3 length is 16 residues. With 4 bases clipped from V and 7 bases from J, the junction kept 10 bases outside the gene matches. Germline-derived CDR1 and CDR2 are SGHVS and FNYEAQ. The CDR3 sequence: CASSYTVLLAGNEQFF. In DNA form, the CDR3 reads TGTGCCAGCAGCTACACAGTGCTACTAGCGGGGAATGAGCAGTTCTTC.

Written as DNA, the CDR3 is TGTGCCAGCAGCTTCGTACAGGGACCCTATGGCTACACCTTC. This translates into CASSFVQGPYGYTF. The chain combines TRBV5-6 with TRBJ1-2; TRBD1 is a possible D gene (6 bases). V was pared by 2 bases and J by 4 bases, with 12 bases between. CDR3 length: 14 residues. Germline CDR1 and CDR2: SGHDT and YYEEEE.

The chain combines TRBV4-3 with TRBJ2-2; the match to TRBD2 covers 11 bases. The CDR3 length is 16 residues. CDR1 and CDR2 (germline): LGHNA, YSLEER. Trimming at V came to 3 bases and at J to 2 bases, leaving 2 bases not matched to a gene. The CDR3 spells CASSQLAGGNTGELFF. In DNA, the CDR3 is TGCGCCAGCAGCCAGCTAGCGGGGGGAAACACCGGGGAGCTGTTTTTT.

The V gene is TRBV5-1, the J gene TRBJ2-5; a possible D gene is TRBD1 (7 bases). The CDR3 extends over 14 amino acids. The ends were cut back, 4 bases at V and 2 bases at J, with 12 bases in the middle. CDR1 is SGHRS, CDR2 YFSETQ, per germline. CDR3 amino acids: CASSAGTVQETQYF. CDR3 nucleotide sequence: TGCGCCAGCAGCGCGGGGACAGTTCAAGAGACCCAGTACTTC.

J is TRBJ2-2 and V is TRBV28; D not resolved. The CDR3 totals 15 residues. V lost 3 bases and J 3 bases, leaving 11 bases between the germline ends. Germline values: CDR1 MDHEN, CDR2 SYDVKM. This CDR3 reads CASSFVSDYTGELFF. CDR3 DNA sequence: TGTGCCAGCAGTTTCGTCAGCGATTACACCGGGGAGCTGTTTTTT.

The rearrangement uses TRBV15 and TRBJ2-1; TRBD1 matches at 9 bases. The CDR3 is 13 amino acids. V lost 5 bases and J lost 6; bases outside the gene matches: 2. CDR1 and CDR2 from the germline V gene are LNHNV and YYDKDF (reference sequence). The CDR3: CATSWGQGNEQFF. The CDR3 DNA is TGTGCCACCAGCTGGGGACAGGGCAATGAGCAGTTCTTC.

This clone was detected a few times. The J gene is TRBJ1-1, the V gene TRBV19, with a possible D match to TRBD1 (6 bases). Germline values: CDR1 LNHDA, CDR2 SQIVND (reference sequence). Trimming shortened V by 4 bases and J by 1 base, and 13 bases separated the two germline ends. The CDR3 spans 15 residues. The CDR3: CASSSRRGANTEAFF. For the CDR3, the DNA is TGTGCCAGTAGTAGTCGCCGGGGGGCGAACACTGAAGCTTTCTTT.

V and J are TRBV6-5 and TRBJ2-1; the match to TRBD1 covers 8 bases. Germline loops: CDR1 MNHEY, CDR2 SVGAGI. J was trimmed by 4 bases and V by 8 bases; bases with no gene match: 10. The CDR3 runs to 15 residues. CDR3 loop: CASDPGTGSYNEQFF. The CDR3 region has the DNA TGTGCCAGCGATCCCGGGACAGGATCATACAATGAGCAGTTCTTC.

This clone came up a few times. In DNA form, the CDR3 reads TGTGCCAGCAGTGAAGGGGGGACAGGGGTCTCCTACGAGCAGTACTTC. Translated, it gives CASSEGGTGVSYEQYF. V usage is TRBV6-1 and J usage is TRBJ2-7, with 10 bases lining up with TRBD1. V dropped 1 base and J dropped 0; count of bases not matched to a gene: 3. The CDR3 loop spans 16 amino acids. Germline CDR1 reads MNHNS; CDR2 reads SASEGT.

This chain connects TRBV5-1 to TRBJ2-1; 11 nucleotides match TRBD2. Germline V gives CDR1 SGHRS, CDR2 YFSETQ. The CDR3 extends over 16 amino acids. The junction had 5 bases not matched to a gene; V was cut back by 0 bases and J by 6 bases. The CDR3 DNA reads as TGCGCCAGCAGCTTGGGTTCTAGCGGGGGGTTCAATGAGCAGTTCTTC. Protein: CASSLGSSGGFNEQFF.

This clone occurred once. J is TRBJ2-2 and V is TRBV4-3, with TRBD2 as a possible D gene (5 bases). Germline V gene data show CDR1 as LGHNA and CDR2 as YSLEER. The CDR3 runs 17 residues. V lost 0 bases and J lost 7, with 18 bases in between. CDR3 protein: CASSQDRTSGPGGELFF. CDR3 coding DNA: TGCGCCAGCAGCCAAGATAGAACTAGTGGACCCGGCGGGGAGCTGTTTTTT.